This T cell receptor (beta chain) was identified in a study of blood T cell repertoires in COVID-19. The assay was immunoSEQ multiplex PCR, and TCRdb's table has in-frame clones only and misses some. This sample carries about 34,000 clones, 60% to 80% of them seen once, and the ten largest clones take 16%. J gave up 6 bases and V 5 bases, and 4 bases lay outside the gene matches. The CDR3 sequence is 12 residues long. CDR1 and CDR2 from the germline V gene are MNHEY and SVGAGI. Sequenced: peripheral blood. This TCR came from a human donor in a cohort sampled during active COVID-19. V is TRBV6-5 and J is TRBJ2-7; the match to TRBD1 covers 7 bases. The CDR3 loop is CASSNTGAEQYF. CDR3 coding DNA: TGTGCCAGCAGTAATACAGGGGCCGAGCAGTACTTC.